This T cell receptor (beta chain) was found in a study of cytomegalovirus exposure and HLA in healthy donors. With 0 bases clipped from V and 6 bases from J, the junction kept 9 bases outside the gene matches. This CDR3 is 15 amino acids long. The germline V gene encodes CDR1 SGHRS and CDR2 YFSETQ. The PCR used 60 Vbeta and 13 Jbeta primers. Sequencing used immunoSEQ multiplex PCR; TCRdb keeps in-frame clones, though not all of them. Altogether 130,000 to 150,000 clones are present, around 65% being singletons, with the ten largest covering 3%. Comments on this clone: Its antigen is not identified.

Study-wide results and caveats: An analysis that came later showed most CMV-associated TCR beta chains appearing HLA-restricted. A later analysis by the authors found several of the most significant clusters apparently linked to common viral pathogens. A few chains tied to CMV proved CMV antigen-specific in vitro.

Input material: PBMCs. This receptor was taken from a woman younger than 45 in good health and CMV-seropositive. The V gene is TRBV5-1, the J gene TRBJ2-7; TRBD1 matches 7 bases. The CDR3: CASSLEGGYPPEQYF. CDR3 DNA sequence: TGCGCCAGCAGCTTGGAAGGGGGCTACCCTCCCGAGCAGTACTTC.